This T cell receptor (beta chain) was documented in a study of cytomegalovirus exposure and HLA in healthy donors. At the level of the study: The approximately 130 validation repertoires and the roughly 670 first-cohort repertoires shared a platform, a later analysis reported.

TCRdb's table, derived via immunoSEQ multiplex PCR, lists solely in-frame clones and lacks some. The table has fewer than 150,000 clones, about 86% seen once. The germline V and J ends were trimmed by 6 bases and 6 bases, with 12 bases remaining between them. Germline V gene lookup returns CDR1 KGHSH and CDR2 LQKENI. The CDR3 sequence is 13 residues long. A roughly 120-subject validation cohort, separate from the approximately 700-subject first cohort, supplied the donors. The sequencing input was PBMCs. The TCR sequence derives from a woman between 18 and 30 years old in good health and CMV-seropositive. This sequence joins TRBV18 and TRBJ2-4; TRBD2 is a possible D gene (6 bases). Written as DNA, the CDR3 is TGTGCCAGCTCCGGGGGTCTTGGAAACATTCAGTACTTC. Translation gives CASSGGLGNIQYF. The whole variable domain, filled in from reference TRBV18 and TRBJ2-4, reads NAGVMQNPRHLVRRRGQEARLRCSPMKGHSHVYWYRQLPEEGLKFMVYLQKENIIDESGMPKERFSAEFPKEGPSILRIQQVVRGDSAAYFCASSGGLGNIQYFGAGTRLSVL.